This T cell receptor (beta chain) was sequenced in a study of cytomegalovirus exposure and HLA in healthy donors. Points from the study as a whole: Later analysis identified a missense DCLRE1C variant that was linked to TCR beta V- and J-gene trimming. Rare TCR sequences dominated, though some public TCRs recurred in many donors.

This CDR3 is 14 amino acids long. The ends lost 4 bases at V and 7 bases at J; junction bases unmatched: 7. Germline V lookup: CDR1 GTSNPN, CDR2 SVGIG (reference sequence). Each of the donors was a healthy bone marrow donor. For this clone: Its target is unknown.

It was with 60 Vbeta and 13 Jbeta primers that the PCR ran. Clones were sequenced by immunoSEQ multiplex PCR, and TCRdb holds only the in-frame ones, with some missing. The profile shows some 130,000 clones, nearly 85% of them singletons. Sequencing was done on a sample of PBMCs. The rearrangement joins TRBV30 to TRBJ2-2, with TRBD2 matching over 9 bases. This clonotype originated in a boy aged 5-17 years in good health and CMV-seronegative. CDR3 loop: CAWILAGVGGELFF. In nucleotides, the CDR3 is TGTGCCTGGATTTTAGCGGGAGTCGGCGGGGAGCTGTTTTTT.